This T cell receptor (beta chain) appears in the sequencing data of a study of identical twins. Donors uniformly comprised healthy Caucasians. The authors used template switching to add a universal primer site and gave cDNA unique molecular identifiers. TCRdb independently ran MiXCR on the 5' RACE reads; one entry per CDR3 protein. The table lists a few hundred thousand distinct CDR3 sequences, approximately 8.3% of them singletons. Broader study findings: In zero-insertion analyses, partial confounding could arise from invariant MAIT and iNKT cells. With abundant cord blood beta clonotypes, insertions were fewer; memory repertoires showed no such pattern.

A word on this clonotype: Its antigen remains unidentified.

The same data also contributed to another study, on yellow fever vaccine responses in identical twins.

This clonotype originated in a woman aged 18 to 35 in good health. The sequenced sample consisted of CD8+ T cells sorted from blood.

The CDR3 region is CASSLTGGLNQPQHF. The CDR3 DNA follows: TGTGCCAGCAGCTTAACAGGGGGCCTAAATCAGCCCCAGCATTTT. The chain links TRBV11-2 to TRBJ1-5, with TRBD1 matching 9 bases. V was pared by 2 bases and J by 4 bases, with 3 bases of the junction left unmatched. Germline V gives CDR1 SGHAT, CDR2 FQNNGV. CDR3 length: 15 amino acids.